This T cell receptor (beta chain) was profiled in a study of cytomegalovirus exposure and HLA in healthy donors. This clone showed up just a few times. A multiplex PCR was run with 60 Vbeta primers and 13 Jbeta primers. The protocol was immunoSEQ multiplex PCR, while the TCRdb copy is restricted to in-frame clones and leaves out a portion. The repertoire holds roughly 100,000 clones, with around 10% as singletons. The CDR3 loop spans 15 amino acids. Per the germline V gene, CDR1 is MNHEY and CDR2 is SMNVEV (reference sequence). V was pared by 3 bases and J by 5 bases, with 16 bases between. The chain couples TRBV27 to TRBJ1-1, with D possibly TRBD1 on 6 matching bases. This TCR derives from a man aged 35 to 55 in good health and CMV-seropositive. Sample: PBMCs. The CDR3 DNA is TGTGCCAGCAGTTTGTGGTCAGGGGCGCCGACTGAAGCTTTCTTT. It translates to CASSLWSGAPTEAFF.